The 27 T cell receptor beta chains below were found in one sample sequenced in a study of blood T cell repertoires in COVID-19. Method: immunoSEQ multiplex PCR; TCRdb's copy keeps in-frame clones and lacks some. This repertoire shows some 270,000 clones, 75% to 85% found once; its top ten account for around 10%. Specimen: PBMCs or T cells enriched from blood (not recorded which). These receptor sequences come from a woman aged 50 to 60 with acute COVID-19.

This sequence joins TRBV7-3 and TRBJ1-1; no clear D. The CDR3 sequence is 15 residues long. V lost 4 bases to trimming and J lost 5 bases, with 17 bases between them. The V gene's germline CDR1 is SGHTA and CDR2 FQGTGA. This CDR3 is CASSSPGIGKTEAFF. The CDR3 DNA sequence: TGTGCCAGCAGCTCCCCCGGGATTGGAAAGACTGAAGCTTTCTTT.

The chain is built from TRBV5-4 and TRBJ1-2; 7 bases fit TRBD1. After removal of 5 bases from V and 4 bases from J, the junction contained 5 bases not matched to a gene. The V gene's germline CDR1 is SGHNT and CDR2 YYREEE (reference sequence). The CDR3 covers 13 residues. CDR3: CASRATGFYGYTF. CDR3 bases: TGTGCCAGCAGGGCGACAGGGTTCTATGGCTACACCTTC.

This chain uses TRBV19 with TRBJ1-5; TRBD1 might be the D (6 bases). The CDR3 extends over 15 amino acids. The V end lost 5 bases, the J end lost 7 bases, and 18 bases lay between the germline ends. Germline lookup yields CDR1 LNHDA and CDR2 SQIVND (reference sequence). This CDR3 is CASSPGTNAGQPQHF. CDR3 sequence (DNA): TGTGCCAGTAGTCCCGGGACAAACGCAGGGCAGCCCCAGCATTTT.

The genes are TRBV27 and TRBJ2-7; 10 positions match TRBD2. This CDR3 region has 15 residues. CDR1 is MNHEY and CDR2 is SMNVEV in the germline V gene (reference sequence). The V gene end was trimmed by 2 bases and the J gene end by 6 bases; junction bases not matched to a gene: 7. The CDR3 DNA follows: TGTGCCAGCAGTTTACTAGCGGGGGCATTGTCCGAGCAGTACTTC. It yields the protein CASSLLAGALSEQYF.

The chain couples TRBV7-9 to TRBJ2-7; 9 nucleotides line up with TRBD1. The CDR3 contains 15 residues. Germline CDR1 SEHNR, CDR2 FQNEAQ (reference sequence). The V gene end was trimmed by 4 bases and the J gene end by 5 bases; junction bases not matched to a gene: 9. This CDR3 reads CASSSTKDRGHEQYF. The CDR3 DNA follows: TGTGCCAGCAGCTCGACTAAGGACAGGGGACACGAGCAGTACTTC.

The chain couples TRBV5-1 to TRBJ2-2, with D possibly TRBD1 on 5 matching bases. Germline CDR1 is SGHRS and CDR2 is YFSETQ. V shed 2 bases and J shed 5 bases, with 16 bases lying between them. The CDR3 covers 16 residues. This CDR3 reads CASSLVEGAGTGELFF. CDR3 DNA sequence: TGCGCCAGCAGCTTAGTTGAAGGGGCTGGGACCGGGGAGCTGTTTTTT.

In this sample, this clone turned up once. The chain combines TRBV30 with TRBJ1-1, with TRBD1 identical over 7 bases. Germline loops: CDR1 GTSNPN, CDR2 SVGIG (reference sequence). V lost 7 bases to trimming and J lost 0 bases; unmatched junction nucleotides: 8. The length of the CDR3 is 14 residues. CDR3: CASKTGALNTEAFF. The CDR3, as DNA: TGTGCCTCTAAAACAGGGGCCCTGAACACTGAAGCTTTCTTT. Using reference TRBV30 and TRBJ1-1 for the parts outside the CDR3, the full variable domain is SQTIHQWPATLVQPVGSPLSLECTVEGTSNPNLYWYRQAAGRGLQLLFYSVGIGQISSEVPQNLSASRPQDRQFILSSKKLLLSDSGFYLCASKTGALNTEAFFGQGTRLTVV.

The table lists this clone with a count of one. V and J are TRBV27 and TRBJ2-7, with D perhaps matching TRBD2 (6 bases). The CDR3 runs 15 residues. Germline CDR1 and CDR2: MNHEY and SMNVEV (reference sequence). The V gene lost 7 bases and the J gene lost 2 bases, with 18 bases spanning the gap. This chain's CDR3 is CASKFGGLGPYEQYF. The CDR3 nucleotides read TGTGCCAGCAAATTCGGGGGACTCGGACCCTACGAGCAGTACTTC.

This chain joins TRBV19 and TRBJ1-4; D is unclear. This CDR3 region has 15 residues. V was pared by 1 base and J by 7 bases, with 13 bases between. CDR1 and CDR2 from the germline V gene are LNHDA and SQIVND (reference sequence). As DNA, the CDR3 is TGTGCCAGTAGTATAGCGACGGTCTCAGGTGAAAAACTGTTTTTT. Its protein product is CASSIATVSGEKLFF. The variable domain in full, completed from reference TRBV19 and TRBJ1-4, reads DGGITQSPKYLFRKEGQNVTLSCEQNLNHDAMYWYRQDPGQGLRLIYYSQIVNDFQKGDIAEGYSVSREKKESFPLTVTSAQKNPTAFYLCASSIATVSGEKLFFGSGTQLSVL.

This clone was counted once. CDR3 DNA: TGTGCCAGCAGCGGGACAGGGGGCGGAGGCTTACAGGAGCAGTTCTTC. Protein product: CASSGTGGGGLQEQFF. This rearrangement joins TRBV9 to TRBJ2-1; 11 bases line up with TRBD1. The germline V gene encodes CDR1 SGDLS and CDR2 YYNGEE. The CDR3 has 16 residues. V lost 3 bases to trimming and J lost 10 bases; unmatched junction nucleotides: 12.

This chain connects TRBV7-2 to TRBJ2-1; TRBD2 aligns across 9 bases. Germline assignment: CDR1 SGHTA and CDR2 FQGNSA. CDR3 size: 16 residues. Trimming cost V 5 bases and J 6 bases; bases outside gene matches: 11. This chain's CDR3 is CASSVLGGGAGNEQFF. The CDR3 DNA sequence: TGTGCCAGCAGCGTCTTGGGCGGGGGGGCTGGCAATGAGCAGTTCTTC.

The chain links TRBV29-1 to TRBJ1-2; tentative D call: TRBD1 (6 bases). Germline values: CDR1 SQVTM, CDR2 ANQGSEA. Trimming left V 5 bases short and J 12 bases short, with 13 bases between. The CDR3 sequence is 10 residues long. CDR3 DNA: TGCAGCGTTTCGGACAGTTACAACACCTTC. Its protein is CSVSDSYNTF.

V is TRBV15 and J is TRBJ1-6; the match to TRBD1 covers 7 bases. The CDR3 contains 13 residues. Trimming at V came to 8 bases and at J to 6 bases, leaving 4 bases not matched to a gene. In germline, CDR1 is LNHNV, CDR2 YYDKDF (reference sequence). CDR3 DNA sequence: TGTGCCACCCTGGGACAGCCTAATTCACCCCTCCACTTT. Translated, it gives CATLGQPNSPLHF. Filled out from reference TRBV15 and TRBJ1-6, the complete variable domain reads DAMVIQNPRYQVTQFGKPVTLSCSQTLNHNVMYWYQQKSSQAPKLLFHYYDKDFNNEADTPDNFQSRRPNTSFCFLDIRSPGLGDTAMYLCATLGQPNSPLHFGNGTRLTVT.

V is TRBV4-3 and J is TRBJ2-7, with D perhaps TRBD1 (6 bases). Trimming removed 0 bases from V and 5 bases from J, with 14 bases in between. The CDR3 is made up of 15 amino acids. In germline, CDR1 is LGHNA, CDR2 YSLEER. The DNA of the CDR3 is TGCGCCAGCAGCCAAGAGTACAGGGTTAACCACGAGCAGTACTTC. Amino acid sequence: CASSQEYRVNHEQYF.

The gene calls are TRBV5-1 and TRBJ2-2; weak D call: TRBD1 (6 bases). This CDR3 region has 15 residues. Germline V lookup: CDR1 SGHRS, CDR2 YFSETQ. The V end was cut by 4 bases, the J end by 3 bases, with 13 bases between. CDR3 DNA sequence: TGCGCCAGCAGCCCAGGGGCCGCAGACACCGGGGAGCTGTTTTTT. Translating it yields CASSPGAADTGELFF.

This chain uses TRBV19 with TRBJ1-2; 7 positions match TRBD1. The CDR3 is 15 amino acids. Trimming took 7 bases from V and 0 from J; bases not matched to a gene: 8. Germline V gene sequence: CDR1 LNHDA, CDR2 SQIVND (reference sequence). Here the CDR3 reads CASNRWTGANYGYTF. The CDR3, as DNA: TGTGCCAGTAATCGTTGGACAGGAGCTAACTATGGCTACACCTTC.

This rearrangement joins TRBV30 to TRBJ2-2; 9 bases agree with TRBD1. V was clipped by 3 bases and J by 3 bases; unmatched bases: 8. The CDR3 is 16 amino acids. Germline CDR1 GTSNPN, CDR2 SVGIG (reference sequence). CDR3 residues: CAWRTGQGSHTGELFF. The CDR3 DNA reads as TGTGCCTGGAGGACCGGACAGGGGAGTCACACCGGGGAGCTGTTTTTT.

This clone was recorded once. This chain links TRBV5-6 with TRBJ1-5; possibly TRBD1 for D (6 bases). The germline V and J ends were trimmed by 3 bases and 2 bases, with 18 bases remaining between them. This CDR3 contains 17 residues. Germline CDR1 SGHDT, CDR2 YYEEEE. The CDR3 region has the DNA TGTGCCAGCAGCTCCTCACAGGGATATGGGGGCAATCAGCCCCAGCATTTT. Residues: CASSSSQGYGGNQPQHF.

This clone has at least ten counts. The chain combines TRBV27 with TRBJ2-1; TRBD2 matches at 11 bases. CDR3 length: 12 residues. The germline V gene encodes CDR1 MNHEY and CDR2 SMNVEV (reference sequence). Losses at the gene ends were 4 bases for V and 15 bases for J; bases not matched to a gene: 5. The CDR3 coding sequence is TGTGCCAGCAGTTCCCTTAGCGGGGGGGCGTTCTTC. This encodes CASSSLSGGAFF.

The chain employs TRBV5-8 and TRBJ1-2; 8 bases match TRBD1. V shed 3 bases, J shed 6 bases, and the junction held 10 bases outside the gene matches. CDR1 SGHTS and CDR2 YDEGEE come from the germline V gene. This CDR3 is built from 15 residues. In DNA, the CDR3 is TGTGCCAGCAGCTCAAAAACGCACAGGGGGGATGGCTACACCTTC. It translates to CASSSKTHRGDGYTF.

The CDR3 DNA reads TGCGCCAGCGGCGGACAGGAGGACACTGAAGCTTTCTTT. As protein: CASGGQEDTEAFF. V gene TRBV5-1 combines with J gene TRBJ1-1, with 7 bases identical to TRBD1. J lost 3 bases, V lost 7 bases, and 6 bases had no gene match. Germline V gene data show CDR1 as SGHRS and CDR2 as YFSETQ. The CDR3 runs 13 residues.

The chain has TRBV27 and TRBJ1-2; 8 positions agree with TRBD1. The CDR3 extends over 14 amino acids. Germline CDR1 MNHEY, CDR2 SMNVEV (reference sequence). V shed 6 bases, J shed 5 bases, and the junction held 8 bases outside the gene matches. The CDR3, as DNA: TGTGCCAGCAGCCCCGTACAGGGGGGGTATGGCTACACCTTC. Its protein is CASSPVQGGYGYTF.

V gene TRBV12-3 or TRBV12-4 combines with J gene TRBJ1-2, with 7 nucleotides matching TRBD1. Trimming removed 6 bases from V and 4 bases from J; junction bases left unmatched: 5. The CDR3 totals 13 residues. CDR3 sequence: CASSAGGSYGYTF. Here the CDR3 DNA reads TGTGCCAGCAGCGCAGGGGGTTCCTATGGCTACACCTTC.

This clone was counted a few times. The chain links TRBV5-6 to TRBJ1-2; TRBD1 agrees at 10 bases. Trimming removed 4 bases from V and 8 bases from J; junction bases left unmatched: 20. CDR3 length: 18 residues. Germline values: CDR1 SGHDT, CDR2 YYEEEE. CDR3 loop: CASSLKSGTGDGDRGYTF. The CDR3 DNA reads TGTGCCAGCAGCCTTAAGTCAGGGACAGGGGACGGTGACCGCGGCTACACCTTC.

The chain employs TRBV12-3 or TRBV12-4 and TRBJ1-2; D unclear. CDR3 length: 11 residues. V gave up 6 bases and J gave up 6 bases, with 8 bases separating them. This chain's CDR3 is CASSRLNGYTF. The CDR3 coding sequence is TGTGCCAGCAGCCGACTGAATGGCTACACCTTC.

This clone was seen a few times. At one of its ends the junction is not consistent with the germline gene, which may arise from a read error. V usage is TRBV11-3 and J usage is TRBJ2-1; 8 bases map to TRBD2. The CDR3 has 15 residues. CDR1 and CDR2 from the germline V gene are SGHNT and YENEEA. CDR3 sequence: CASSHGLAPPNAQFF. CDR3 DNA: TGTGCCAGCAGCCACGGACTAGCCCCGCCCAATGCGCAGTTCTTC.

V and J are TRBV7-2 and TRBJ2-1; D is unclear. The V gene's germline CDR1 is SGHTA and CDR2 FQGNSA. This CDR3 has 15 amino acids. The ends were cut back, 1 base at V and 4 bases at J, with 11 bases in the middle. This CDR3 reads CASSLGPEMYNEQFF. Written as DNA, the CDR3 is TGTGCCAGCAGCTTAGGGCCCGAAATGTACAATGAGCAGTTCTTC.